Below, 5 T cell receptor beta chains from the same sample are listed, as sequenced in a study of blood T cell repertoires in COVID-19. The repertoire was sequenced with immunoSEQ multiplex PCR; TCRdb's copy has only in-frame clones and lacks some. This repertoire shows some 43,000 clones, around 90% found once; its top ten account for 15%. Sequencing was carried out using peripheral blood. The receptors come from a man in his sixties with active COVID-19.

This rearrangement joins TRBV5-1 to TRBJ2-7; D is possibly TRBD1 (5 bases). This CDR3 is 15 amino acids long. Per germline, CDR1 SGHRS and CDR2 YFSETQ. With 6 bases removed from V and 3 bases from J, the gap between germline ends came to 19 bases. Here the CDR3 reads CASTPTDSAFYEQYF. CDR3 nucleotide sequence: TGCGCCAGCACCCCCACAGACAGCGCCTTCTACGAGCAGTACTTC.

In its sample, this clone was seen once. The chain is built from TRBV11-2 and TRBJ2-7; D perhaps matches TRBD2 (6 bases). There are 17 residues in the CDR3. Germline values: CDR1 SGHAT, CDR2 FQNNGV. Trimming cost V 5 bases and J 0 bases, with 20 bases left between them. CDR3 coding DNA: TGTGCCAGCAGCCCTATTCGGAGGGGAGTTAGCTCCTACGAGCAGTACTTC. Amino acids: CASSPIRRGVSSYEQYF.

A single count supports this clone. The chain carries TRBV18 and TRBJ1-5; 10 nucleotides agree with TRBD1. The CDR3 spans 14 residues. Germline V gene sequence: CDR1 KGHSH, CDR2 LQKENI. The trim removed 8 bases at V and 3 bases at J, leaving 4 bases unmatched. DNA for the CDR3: TGTGCCAGCGCCGGGACAGGGGACAATCAGCCCCAGCATTTT. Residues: CASAGTGDNQPQHF.

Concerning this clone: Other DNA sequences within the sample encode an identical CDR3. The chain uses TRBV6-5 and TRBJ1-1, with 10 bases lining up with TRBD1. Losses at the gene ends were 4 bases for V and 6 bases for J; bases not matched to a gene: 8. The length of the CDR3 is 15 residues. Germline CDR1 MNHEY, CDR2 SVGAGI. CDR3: CASSLTTGGSAEAFF. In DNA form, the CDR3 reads TGTGCCAGCAGTTTAACGACAGGGGGCAGCGCTGAAGCTTTCTTT.

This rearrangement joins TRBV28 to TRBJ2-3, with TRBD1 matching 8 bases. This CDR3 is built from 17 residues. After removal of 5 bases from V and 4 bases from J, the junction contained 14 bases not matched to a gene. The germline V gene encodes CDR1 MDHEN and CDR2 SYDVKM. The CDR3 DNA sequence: TGTGCCAGCAGTCCAAACCGGGACAGGCACCTCCCAGATACGCAGTATTTT. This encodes CASSPNRDRHLPDTQYF.